Below, 7 T cell receptor beta chains from the same sample are listed, as sequenced in a study of blood T cell repertoires in COVID-19 (dated by TCRdb to the early 2020s). The receptor library was made with the immunoSEQ multiplex PCR assay. TCRdb's version of the immuneACCESS table is confined to in-frame rearrangements and falls short of the full clone set. An unresolved V gene accounts for under half of the shortfall where checked; the remainder is of unknown origin. The sample table holds about 40,000 clones, of which 80% to 90% were seen once. Jointly, the top ten make up 7.5% to 10% of the sample. What was sequenced was peripheral blood. The receptors originated from a human donor in a cohort sampled during active COVID-19.

The chain couples TRBV6-5 to TRBJ1-6; 9 bases agree with TRBD1. Germline V gene sequence: CDR1 MNHEY, CDR2 SVGAGI. The CDR3 length is 13 residues. The junction had 4 bases not matched to a gene; V was cut back by 5 bases and J by 11 bases. CDR3 bases: TGTGCCAGCAGTCGGACAGGGGAGGCACCCCTCCACTTT. This translates into CASSRTGEAPLHF.

On this clone itself: The same CDR3 is also encoded by other DNA sequences in this sample. The chain has TRBV7-2 and TRBJ1-2; possibly TRBD1 for D (6 bases). CDR1 and CDR2 (germline): SGHTA, FQGNSA. The CDR3 contains 15 residues. Trimming stripped 0 bases from V and 0 bases from J, with 8 bases between. The CDR3: CASSLAAGANYGYTF. CDR3 coding DNA: TGTGCCAGCAGCTTAGCGGCAGGGGCTAACTATGGCTACACCTTC.

This chain uses TRBV24-1 with TRBJ1-2; D is perhaps TRBD1 (5 bases). CDR3 length: 12 residues. The germline V and J ends were trimmed by 7 bases and 5 bases, with 10 bases remaining between them. Germline loops: CDR1 KGHDR, CDR2 SFDVKD. CDR3 loop: CATSHRQYGYTF. In DNA, the CDR3 is TGTGCCACCAGCCATAGACAGTATGGCTACACCTTC.

The J gene is TRBJ1-2, the V gene TRBV25-1, with D possibly TRBD1 on 5 matching bases. The CDR3 loop spans 14 amino acids. From germline, CDR1 is MGHDK and CDR2 SYGVNS. V lost 7 bases, J lost 4 bases, and 16 bases lay in between. CDR3 residues: CASTSPGEAYGYTF. In DNA form, the CDR3 reads TGTGCCAGCACAAGTCCGGGGGAAGCCTATGGCTACACCTTC.

This sequence joins TRBV5-1 and TRBJ1-2; D ambiguous. Germline V CDR1 and CDR2: SGHRS, YFSETQ. The CDR3 runs to 13 residues. Trimming left V 3 bases short and J 4 bases short, with 10 bases between. CDR3 sequence (DNA): TGCGCCAGCAGCTACGGGAGAACCTATGGCTACACCTTC. This translates into CASSYGRTYGYTF.

The CDR3 DNA reads as TGTGCCACCAGTGATCCGACAGGGGGTTCCTACGAGCAGTACTTC. It codes for CATSDPTGGSYEQYF. The V call is TRBV24-1, the J call TRBJ2-7; 9 bases are shared with TRBD1. J lost 1 base, V lost 3 bases, and 3 bases had no gene match. Germline V CDR1 and CDR2: KGHDR, SFDVKD. This CDR3 is built from 15 residues.

The chain is built from TRBV6-6 and TRBJ2-2; D is perhaps TRBD1 (5 bases). The V end lost 3 bases, the J end lost 4 bases, and 15 bases lay between the germline ends. CDR1 and CDR2 from the germline V gene are MNHNY and SVGAGI (reference sequence). The CDR3 contains 16 residues. CDR3 DNA sequence: TGTGCCAGCAGTTATAGCTCTCCCAGGGTCACCGGGGAGCTGTTTTTT. Protein: CASSYSSPRVTGELFF.